This T cell receptor (beta chain) derives from a study of CD4+ T cells in melanoma. Concerning this clone itself: Its antigen is as yet unknown.

Only in-frame clones appear in the TCRdb table, and some are missing; sequencing was by immunoSEQ multiplex PCR. The table lists about 55,000 clones, about 70% of them singletons. Points from the study as a whole: Diverse differentiation states were reported for melanoma neoantigen-specific CD4+ T cells. CD8+ T cell, macrophage and B cell function reportedly correlated with neoantigen-specific CD4+ T cells.

CDR3 length equals 16 residues. V was trimmed by 4 bases and J by 6 bases, leaving 19 bases between them. Germline lookup yields CDR1 SGHRS and CDR2 YFSETQ. The sample taken for sequencing was tumor tissue. This sequence originates from a human donor with melanoma. The rearrangement joins TRBV5-1 to TRBJ1-4; TRBD1 is a possible D gene (5 bases). Here the CDR3 DNA reads TGCGCCAGCAGCCCTTACCGGGGCAGATTGGATGAAAAACTGTTTTTT. It encodes CASSPYRGRLDEKLFF.